This T cell receptor beta chain was sequenced for a study of response to subunit inactivated influenza vaccine. The CDR3 runs to 17 residues. V lost 6 bases to trimming and J lost 2 bases, with 19 bases between them. Looked up from germline, CDR1 is SNHLY and CDR2 is FYNNEI. TCRdb fed the RT-PCR reads into MiXCR, producing one record per CDR3 protein. The sample records 500,000 to 700,000 distinct CDR3 sequences, roughly 25% being singletons. This sample was shared with a second study, whose subject was T cells expressing NK-cell markers. From that paper: What made the TCR beta cDNA was 5'RACE template switching with UMIs.

The chain employs TRBV2 and TRBJ2-2; D is ambiguous. This specimen consisted of CD4+ T cells sorted from PBMCs, obtained 11 to 12 days after vaccination. The clonotype originates from a man between 45 and 60 years old who received an inactivated influenza vaccine. This CDR3 is CASRRTIVGLNTGELFF. The CDR3 DNA sequence: TGTGCCAGCAGGAGGACCATTGTGGGCCTCAACACCGGGGAGCTGTTTTTT.